Sequencing of this T cell receptor beta chain was carried out in a study of T cells in Graves' hyperthyroidism and ophthalmopathy. Notes on the study in general: Also found in blood were most expanded thyroid clonotypes above 0.001.

V lost 0 bases, J lost 0 bases, and 17 bases lay in between. Germline CDR1 LGHDT, CDR2 YNNKEL (reference sequence). CDR3 length: 18 residues. There are many counts of this clonotype. The antigen is not known. Clinical symptoms, serum thyroxine and TRAb, thyroid ultrasound and orbital computed tomography together formed the diagnostic basis. TCR beta CDR3 region amplification was performed from RNA transcripts. Primed by the HTBI set, a first-round RT-PCR was run on the TCR CDR3. TCRdb reprocessed the multiplex PCR reads with MiXCR, giving one entry per CDR3 protein. Among about 270,000 distinct CDR3 sequences, approximately 24% were seen once, and the ten largest hold approximately 35%.

The chain couples TRBV3-1 to TRBJ2-5; possibly TRBD1 or TRBD2 for D (5 bases each). The sequence derives from a middle-aged woman with Graves' ophthalmopathy. Sequencing used blood. CDR3: CASSQERGTGPYQETQYF. The DNA for the CDR3 is TGTGCCAGCAGCCAAGAGAGGGGAACAGGACCATACCAAGAGACCCAGTACTTC.